This T cell receptor beta chain was captured in a study of identical twins. V lost 5 bases and J lost 1, with 18 bases in between. This CDR3 has 17 amino acids. Per germline, CDR1 SGHVS and CDR2 FQNEAQ. This clonotype was seen repeatedly, ten times or more. Each CDR3 protein is one row after TCRdb ran MiXCR on the 5' RACE reads. The sample includes fewer than 900,000 distinct CDR3 sequences, roughly 18% of them seen just once. The same sample was also used in a study of T cells expressing NK-cell markers. As that report states: Cells sorted as CD3+CD56+NKG2C+, CD3+CD56+NKG2C- and CD3+CD56-NKG2C+ T cells supplied the TCR beta repertoires.

The V call is TRBV7-8, the J call TRBJ2-1; D not certain. Sequencing was done on a sample of PBMCs. The sequence came from a woman aged 18-35 years in good health. The CDR3 DNA is TGTGCCAGCAGCCTAGGCGGTGGGTCGGTATCCTACAATGAGCAGTTCTTC. It is translated as CASSLGGGSVSYNEQFF. The full variable domain, its missing parts supplied by reference TRBV7-8 and TRBJ2-1, is GAGVSQSPRYKVAKRGQDVALRCDPISGHVSLFWYQQALGQGPEFLTYFQNEAQLDKSGLPSDRFFAERPEGSVSTLKIQRTQQEDSAVYLCASSLGGGSVSYNEQFFGPGTRLTVL.